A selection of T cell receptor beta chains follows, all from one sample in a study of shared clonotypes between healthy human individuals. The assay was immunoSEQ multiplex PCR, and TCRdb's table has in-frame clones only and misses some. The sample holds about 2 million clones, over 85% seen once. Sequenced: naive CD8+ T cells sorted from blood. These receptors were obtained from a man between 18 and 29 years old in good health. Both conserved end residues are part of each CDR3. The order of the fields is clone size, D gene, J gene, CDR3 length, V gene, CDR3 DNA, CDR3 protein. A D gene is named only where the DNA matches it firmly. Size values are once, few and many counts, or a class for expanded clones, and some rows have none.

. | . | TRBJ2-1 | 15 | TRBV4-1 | TGCGCCAGCAGGGGGCAGGGGAAAGGCTTGCATGAGCAGTTCTTC | CASRGQGKGLHEQFF
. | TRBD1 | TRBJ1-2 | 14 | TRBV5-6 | TGTGCCAGCAGCTTAGGACAGGGCCACTATGGCTACACCTTC | CASSLGQGHYGYTF
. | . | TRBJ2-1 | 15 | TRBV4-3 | TGCGCCAGCAGCCAAAATGGACAGCTTTGGAATGAGCAGTTCTTC | CASSQNGQLWNEQFF
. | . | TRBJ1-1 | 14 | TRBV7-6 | TGTGCCAGCTCCTCGGGCGCAGGGCTAACTGAAGCTTTCTTT | CASSSGAGLTEAFF
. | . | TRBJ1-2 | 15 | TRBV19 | TGTGCCAGTAGTTTCGACGGGGGTCCCCTCTATGGCTACACCTTC | CASSFDGGPLYGYTF
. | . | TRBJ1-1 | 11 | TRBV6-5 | TGTGCCAGCAGTTACTCGGGTGAGGCTTTCTTT | CASSYSGEAFF
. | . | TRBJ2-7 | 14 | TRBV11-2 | TGTGCCAGCACCTCGTGGCTAGAGGTCTACGAGCAGTACTTC | CASTSWLEVYEQYF
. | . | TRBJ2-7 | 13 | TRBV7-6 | TGTGCCAGCAGCCTGGACAGTTCCTACGAGCAGTACTTC | CASSLDSSYEQYF
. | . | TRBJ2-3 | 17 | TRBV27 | TGTGCCAGCAGTTACCCGCCGGGGAGGGGGAGCACAGATACGCAGTATTTT | CASSYPPGRGSTDTQYF
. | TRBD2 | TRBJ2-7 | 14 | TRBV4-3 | TGCGCCAGCAGCCACCTAGCGGGTTCCTACGAGCAGTACTTC | CASSHLAGSYEQYF
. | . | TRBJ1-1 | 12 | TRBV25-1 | TGTGCCAGTTCGAAGGGGGACACTGAAGCTTTCTTT | CASSKGDTEAFF
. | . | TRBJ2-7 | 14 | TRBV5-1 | TGCGCCAGCAGCCCCAGCGGTCCTCCCCACGAGCAGTACTTC | CASSPSGPPHEQYF
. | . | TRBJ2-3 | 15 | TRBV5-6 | TGTGCCAGCAGCTCGGGCGGGGCTAGCACAGATACGCAGTATTTT | CASSSGGASTDTQYF
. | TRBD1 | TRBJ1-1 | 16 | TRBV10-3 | TGTGCCATCAGCCCGAGTCCGACAGGGGGCAGGACTGAAGCTTTCTTT | CAISPSPTGGRTEAFF
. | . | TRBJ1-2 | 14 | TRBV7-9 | TGTGCCAGCAGCTCGGGCGGGAACCCCTATGGCTACACCTTC | CASSSGGNPYGYTF
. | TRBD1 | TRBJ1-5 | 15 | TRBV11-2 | TGTGCCAGCAGCGCGGGGACAGGGACATATCAGCCCCAGCATTTT | CASSAGTGTYQPQHF
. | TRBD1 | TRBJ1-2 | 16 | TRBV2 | TGTGCCAGCACCGGCGGCAGGACAGGGATAAAGGATGGCTACACCTTC | CASTGGRTGIKDGYTF
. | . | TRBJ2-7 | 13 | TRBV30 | TGTGCCTGGAATGAAATCCGGAATTACGAGCAGTACTTC | CAWNEIRNYEQYF
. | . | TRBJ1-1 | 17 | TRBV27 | TGTGCCAGCAGTTTATTTGGGGGATTTGGGTGGGACACTGAAGCTTTCTTT | CASSLFGGFGWDTEAFF
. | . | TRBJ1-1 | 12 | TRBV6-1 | TGTGCCAGCAGTGAAGATGCTCCTGAAGCTTTCTTT | CASSEDAPEAFF
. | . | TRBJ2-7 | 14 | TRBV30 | TGTGCCTGGAGCACAACAGGTTACTCCTACGAGCAGTACTTC | CAWSTTGYSYEQYF
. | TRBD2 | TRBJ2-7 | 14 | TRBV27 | TGTGCCAGCAGGTTAGCGGGGGGATCCTACGAGCAGTACTTC | CASRLAGGSYEQYF
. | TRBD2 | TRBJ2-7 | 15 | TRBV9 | TGTGCCAGCAGCGTAGGGGGCGGGAGGGACGGCGAGCAGTACTTC | CASSVGGGRDGEQYF
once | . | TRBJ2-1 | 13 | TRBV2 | TGTGCCAGCAGTGACGGTGGGATCAATGAGCAGTTCTTC | CASSDGGINEQFF
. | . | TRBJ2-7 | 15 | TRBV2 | TGTGCCAGCAGCGAGGTCGGTATCGGGCGCTACGAGCAGTACTTC | CASSEVGIGRYEQYF
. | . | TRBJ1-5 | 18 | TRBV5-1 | TGCGCCAGCAGCCCAAACCCAGGGGACCGTTATAGCAATCAGCCCCAGCATTTT | CASSPNPGDRYSNQPQHF
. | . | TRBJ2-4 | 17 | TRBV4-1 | TGCGCCAGCAGCCGATTAGAGGGCGATCTAGCCAAAAACATTCAGTACTTC | CASSRLEGDLAKNIQYF
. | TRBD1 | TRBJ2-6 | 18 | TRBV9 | TGTGCCAGCAGCGCGGGACAGTACCTCCTATCTGGGGCCAACGTCCTGACTTTC | CASSAGQYLLSGANVLTF
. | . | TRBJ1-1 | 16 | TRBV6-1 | TGTGCCAGCAGTGGTAGCGCGTCGTTTATGAACACTGAAGCTTTCTTT | CASSGSASFMNTEAFF
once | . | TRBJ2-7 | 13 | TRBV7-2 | TGTGCCAGCAGCTCAGGGTGGGGTTACGAGCAGTACTTC | CASSSGWGYEQYF
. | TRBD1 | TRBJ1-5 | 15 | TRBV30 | TGTGCCTGGAGTGTACAGGGACAGTGGGGTCAGCCCCAGCATTTT | CAWSVQGQWGQPQHF
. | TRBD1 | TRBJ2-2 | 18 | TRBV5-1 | TGCGCCAGCAGCTCGGAGCACTGGGACAGAACGAACACCGGGGAGCTGTTTTTT | CASSSEHWDRTNTGELFF
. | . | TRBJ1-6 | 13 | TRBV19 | TGTGCCAGTAGTATTGGGGCAGGGTCGCCCCTCCACTTT | CASSIGAGSPLHF
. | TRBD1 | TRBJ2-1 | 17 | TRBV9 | TGTGCCAGCAGCCCCCGTCCCGGACAGGGTCCGGACAATGAGCAGTTCTTC | CASSPRPGQGPDNEQFF
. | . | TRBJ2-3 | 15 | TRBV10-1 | TGCGCCAGCAGTGAAGCCCGCCCGAGCACAGATACGCAGTATTTT | CASSEARPSTDTQYF
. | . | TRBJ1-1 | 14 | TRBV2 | TGTGCCAGCAGAGAAAGACCGTCGGTTTGGGAAGCTTTCTTT | CASRERPSVWEAFF
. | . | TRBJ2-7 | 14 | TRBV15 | TGTGCCACCAGCAGAATTTTCTCGGCAGAGGGGCAGTACTTC | CATSRIFSAEGQYF
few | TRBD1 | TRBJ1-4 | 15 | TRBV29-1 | TGCAGCGTCGCACTCCGGGACAGGGTGTGGGAAAAACTGTTTTTT | CSVALRDRVWEKLFF
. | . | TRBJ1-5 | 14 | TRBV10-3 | TGTGCCATCGGGGACTTCGGGGAGGGGCAGCCCCAGCATTTT | CAIGDFGEGQPQHF
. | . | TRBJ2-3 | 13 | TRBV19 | TGTGCCAGTAGTATAGATCAGACAGATACGCAGTATTTT | CASSIDQTDTQYF
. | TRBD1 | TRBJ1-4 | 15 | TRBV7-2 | TGTGCCAGCAGCCCGGGGACAGTTTCAAATGAAAAACTGTTTTTT | CASSPGTVSNEKLFF
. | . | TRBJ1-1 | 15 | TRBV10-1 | TGCGCCAGCAGTGAGTCTCCAGCCGGGGGAATAAAAGCTTTCTTT | CASSESPAGGIKAFF
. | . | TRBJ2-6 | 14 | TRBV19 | TGTGCCAGTAGCAGGGACGCCGAGGCCAACGTCCTGACTTTC | CASSRDAEANVLTF
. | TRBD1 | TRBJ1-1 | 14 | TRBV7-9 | TGTGCCAGCAGCTTAGAGTCAGGGGGGACTGAAGCTTTCTTT | CASSLESGGTEAFF
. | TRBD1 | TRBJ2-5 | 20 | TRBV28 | TGTGCCAGCAGTTTTTCTGGCGGTTTGGACTCGACAGGGTGGTTAGAGACCCAGTACTTC | CASSFSGGLDSTGWLETQYF
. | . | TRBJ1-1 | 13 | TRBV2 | TGTGCCAGCAGTGGGACACTAGACAGTGAAGCTTTCTTT | CASSGTLDSEAFF
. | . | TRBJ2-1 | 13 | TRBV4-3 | TGCGCCAGCAGCCAAGAACTAATCAATGAGCAGTTCTTC | CASSQELINEQFF